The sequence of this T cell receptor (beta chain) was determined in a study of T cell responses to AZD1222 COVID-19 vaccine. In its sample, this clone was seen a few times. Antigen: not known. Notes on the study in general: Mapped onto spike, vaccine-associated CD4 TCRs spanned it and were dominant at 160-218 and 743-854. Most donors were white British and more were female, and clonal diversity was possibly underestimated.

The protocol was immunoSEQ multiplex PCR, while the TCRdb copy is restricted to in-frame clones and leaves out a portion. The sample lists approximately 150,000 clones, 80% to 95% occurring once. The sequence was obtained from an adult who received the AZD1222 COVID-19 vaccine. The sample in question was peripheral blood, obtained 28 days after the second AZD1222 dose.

In DNA form, the CDR3 reads TGTGCCAGCAGCTGGACCGGGACAGGGGATTACGAGCAGTACTTC. It encodes CASSWTGTGDYEQYF. This chain joins TRBV7-9 and TRBJ2-7; 10 bases match TRBD1. The V and J ends lost 4 bases and 4 bases, in that order; junction bases with no gene match: 7. The germline gives CDR1 SEHNR, CDR2 FQNEAQ (reference sequence). This CDR3 is built from 15 residues. Drawing the rest from reference TRBV7-9 and TRBJ2-7, the complete variable domain is DTGVSQNPRHKITKRGQNVTFRCDPISEHNRLYWYRQTLGQGPEFLTYFQNEAQLEKSRLLSDRFSAERPKGSFSTLEIQRTEQGDSAMYLCASSWTGTGDYEQYFGPGTRLTVT.